This entry features one T cell receptor (beta chain) sequence. TRB was amplified by touch-down multiplex PCR, primer pools A and B combined. TCRdb re-called the multiplex PCR reads; every CDR3 protein appears as one record, without DNA. This sample contains approximately 5,200 distinct CDR3 sequences. CDR3 length: 14 residues. Looked up from germline, CDR1 is SGHVS and CDR2 is FNYEAQ. This record belongs to a study of T cell clusters in autoimmune cytopenias. Roughly 38,000 genome equivalents of blood DNA were amplified for TRB. This sample was also put to use in a study of T cell repertoires in aging, cancer and after chemotherapy.

The sample was peripheral blood. The chain couples TRBV7-6 to TRBJ1-4; TCRdb indicates TRBD1, and absent DNA this call remains unverified. The source is a human donor in good health. CDR3 amino acids: CASSFRDRGEKLFF. Filled out from reference TRBV7-6 and TRBJ1-4, the complete variable domain reads GAGVSQSPRYKVTKRGQDVALRCDPISGHVSLYWYRQALGQGPEFLTYFNYEAQQDKSGLPNDRFSAERPEGSISTLTIQRTEQRDSAMYRCASSFRDRGEKLFFGSGTQLSVL.